This is a list of T cell receptor beta chains from one sample in a study of tumor-infiltrating lymphocytes in localized non-small cell lung cancer. Using immunoSEQ multiplex PCR, the repertoire was profiled, and TCRdb retains in-frame clones only, with some absent. Among 7,000 or so clones listed, around 82% were seen once. Sequenced sample: lung tumor tissue. These receptors originate from a human donor with non-small cell lung cancer. Both conserved end residues are part of each CDR3. The order of the fields is clone size, CDR3 length, J gene, V gene, CDR3 protein. Not every row has a clone size; where given, it reads once, few, many or a size class.

size: NA; length: 14; J: TRBJ2-7; V: TRBV11-2; CDR3: CASSSRGTTYEQYF
size: NA; length: 11; J: TRBJ1-1; V: TRBV27; CDR3: CASKWQGKGFF
size: NA; length: 15; J: TRBJ2-2; V: TRBV5-1; CDR3: CASSLSGGNTGELFF
size: NA; length: 14; J: TRBJ2-7; V: TRBV30; CDR3: CAWSKLAGSLEQYF
size: NA; length: 12; J: TRBJ2-1; V: TRBV7-9; CDR3: CASSRQDNEQFF
size: NA; length: 15; J: TRBJ2-7; V: TRBV15; CDR3: CATSRERDSSYEQYF
size: NA; length: 18; J: TRBJ2-2; V: TRBV7-6; CDR3: CASSLALPGGTNTGELFF
size: NA; length: 14; J: TRBJ2-3; V: TRBV27; CDR3: CASSLQVSTDTQYF
size: NA; length: 13; J: TRBJ1-2; V: TRBV5-1; CDR3: CASSLEGWDGYTF
size: NA; length: 14; J: TRBJ2-5; V: TRBV7-9; CDR3: CASSYGQPGETQYF
size: NA; length: 17; J: TRBJ2-7; V: TRBV27; CDR3: CASSLSTPGKGTYEQYF
size: NA; length: 13; J: TRBJ2-2; V: TRBV10-3; CDR3: CAITSGSTGELFF
size: NA; length: 14; J: TRBJ2-7; V: TRBV5-1; CDR3: CASSLDRGGYEQYF
size: once; length: 14; J: TRBJ1-4; V: TRBV5-1; CDR3: CASSSRGGGEKLFF
size: NA; length: 20; J: TRBJ1-2; V: TRBV19; CDR3: CASSIAPRWGVEPSNYGYTF
size: medium-sized; length: 14; J: TRBJ1-5; V: TRBV2; CDR3: CASRDPKGNQPQHF
size: NA; length: 14; J: TRBJ2-7; V: TRBV11-3; CDR3: CASSLGDYAYEQYF
size: NA; length: 17; J: TRBJ2-1; V: TRBV11-3; CDR3: CASSFALAGTSGIEQFF
size: NA; length: 14; J: TRBJ1-5; V: TRBV19; CDR3: CASSTPGVLEPQHF
size: NA; length: 14; J: TRBJ2-5; V: TRBV5-1; CDR3: CASSPDPAGETQYF
size: NA; length: 15; J: TRBJ2-5; V: TRBV5-1; CDR3: CASSLEAGNQETQYF
size: NA; length: 13; J: TRBJ2-7; V: TRBV7-2; CDR3: CASSPDASYEQYF
size: few; length: 15; J: TRBJ1-2; V: TRBV5-6; CDR3: CASSLAATGFYGYTF
size: NA; length: 14; J: TRBJ2-4; V: TRBV5-6; CDR3: CASRSYRGLNIQYF
size: NA; length: 14; J: TRBJ2-3; V: TRBV5-1; CDR3: CASSPRDRADTQYF
size: NA; length: 13; J: TRBJ1-3; V: TRBV9; CDR3: CASSEESGNTIYF